This TCR beta chain was documented in a study of graft-versus-host responses after intestinal transplantation. Across the study: The study gave all recipients anti-thymocyte globulin induction, then tacrolimus and steroids for approximately three years.

Repertoires were generated with immunoSEQ multiplex PCR, while TCRdb's copy carries only in-frame clones and drops some. The sample yields 80,000 to 100,000 clones, 80% to 95% seen once. With regard to this clone: The antigen is undetermined.

The CDR3 consists of 16 residues. After removal of 0 bases from V and 1 base from J, the junction contained 3 bases not matched to a gene. The germline V gene has CDR1 SGHVS and CDR2 FNYEAQ. Study conclusions and caveats: GvH clones turned up in recipient marrow; some had shown up first in ileum or blood.

Sample: unstimulated CD4+ T cells sorted from spleen or lymph node cells, taken before intestinal transplant. This TCR came from a human donor who received an intestinal transplant. The rearrangement uses TRBV7-6 and TRBJ2-3; the match to TRBD2 covers 8 bases. In DNA, the CDR3 is TGTGCCAGCAGCTTAGCCGGGACTAGGGGCACAGATACGCAGTATTTT. Its translation: CASSLAGTRGTDTQYF.